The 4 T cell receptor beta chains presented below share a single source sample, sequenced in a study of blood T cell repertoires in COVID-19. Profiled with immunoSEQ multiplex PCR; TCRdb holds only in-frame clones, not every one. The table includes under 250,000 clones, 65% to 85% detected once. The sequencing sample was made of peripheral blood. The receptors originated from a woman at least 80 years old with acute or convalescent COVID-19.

CDR3 sequence (DNA): TGTGCCAGCAAACACGTACAGGGGAACACTGAAGCTTTCTTT. Translating it yields CASKHVQGNTEAFF. The chain recombines TRBV6-5 with TRBJ1-1, with TRBD1 as a possible D gene (6 bases). Trimming shortened V by 7 bases and J by 1 base, and 13 bases separated the two germline ends. Looked up from germline, CDR1 is MNHEY and CDR2 is SVGAGI. The CDR3 is made up of 14 amino acids.

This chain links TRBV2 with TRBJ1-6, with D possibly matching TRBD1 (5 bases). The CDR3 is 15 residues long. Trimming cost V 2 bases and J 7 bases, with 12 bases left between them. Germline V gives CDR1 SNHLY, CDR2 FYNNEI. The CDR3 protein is CASSERAGRNSPLHF. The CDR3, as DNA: TGTGCCAGCAGTGAACGGGCAGGGAGGAATTCACCCCTCCACTTT.

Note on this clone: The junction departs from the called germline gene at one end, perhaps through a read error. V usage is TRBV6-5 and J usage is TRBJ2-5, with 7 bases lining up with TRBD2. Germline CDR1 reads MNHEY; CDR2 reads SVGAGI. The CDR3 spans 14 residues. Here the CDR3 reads CASSSGGVGETQYF. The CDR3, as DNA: TGTGCTAGCAGCTCGGGGGGAGTAGGAGAGACCCAGTACTTC.

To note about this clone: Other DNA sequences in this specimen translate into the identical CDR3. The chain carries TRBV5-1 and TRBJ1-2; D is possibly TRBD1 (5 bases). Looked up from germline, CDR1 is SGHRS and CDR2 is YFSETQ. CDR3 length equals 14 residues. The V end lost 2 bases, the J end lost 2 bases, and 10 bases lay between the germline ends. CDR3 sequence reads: CASSLRQTNYGYTF. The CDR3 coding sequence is TGCGCCAGCAGCTTACGACAGACAAACTATGGCTACACCTTC. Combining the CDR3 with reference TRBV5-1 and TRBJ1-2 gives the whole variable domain KAGVTQTPRYLIKTRGQQVTLSCSPISGHRSVSWYQQTPGQGLQFLFEYFSETQRNKGNFPGRFSGRQFSNSRSEMNVSTLELGDSALYLCASSLRQTNYGYTFGSGTRLTVV.